Shown below are 7 T cell receptor beta chains from a single sample sequenced in a study of vaccination and CD4 T cells after COVID-19. Researchers used the Oncomine TCR Beta short-read assay to sequence DNA from cultured CD4+ T cells. One entry per CDR3 protein results from TCRdb running MiXCR on the PCR reads. The sample comprises about 22,000 distinct CDR3 sequences, 35% of which are singletons, and 8.6% rests with the top ten. For these receptors, no antigen is known. Time point noted: late sampling 161 to 241 days after vaccination in three convalescent patients. The treatment denotes: roughly ten-day PBMC culture with coronavirus spike peptide pools or control peptides (ViraFEST assay). Sequencing was performed on CD4+ T cells from blood, cultured in vitro, taken about 7 months after SARS-CoV-2 vaccination. Receptor source: a human donor who had recovered from COVID-19.

The chain links TRBV19 to TRBJ1-5; 9 bases are a match to TRBD1. Germline lookup yields CDR1 LNHDA and CDR2 SQIVND (reference sequence). The CDR3 runs 16 residues. The junction had 11 bases not matched to a gene; V was cut back by 6 bases and J by 5 bases. In DNA form, the CDR3 reads TGTGCCAGTAGCACAACAGGGACAGGGAGATATCAGCCCCAGCATTTT. It encodes CASSTTGTGRYQPQHF.

This chain connects TRBV20-1 to TRBJ2-7; 7 positions agree with TRBD1. Trimming took 4 bases from V and 9 from J; bases not matched to a gene: 9. The CDR3 has 12 amino acids. CDR1 is DFQATT, CDR2 SNEGSKA, per germline (reference sequence). CDR3 region: CSATDRTFAQYF. The CDR3, as DNA: TGCAGTGCTACGGACAGGACCTTTGCGCAGTACTTC.

CDR3: CASSMGPGQGAGNQPQHF. The CDR3 DNA reads TGTGCCAGTAGTATGGGGCCGGGACAGGGGGCTGGCAATCAGCCCCAGCATTTT. This chain links TRBV19 with TRBJ1-5; 12 nucleotides agree with TRBD1. The CDR3 extends over 18 amino acids. Trimming cost V 3 bases and J 2 bases; bases outside gene matches: 8. Germline V gives CDR1 LNHDA, CDR2 SQIVND (reference sequence).

This chain links TRBV10-3 with TRBJ2-1; D may be TRBD2 (5 bases). This CDR3 has 12 residues. CDR1 and CDR2 (germline): ENHRY, SYGVKD. Between the trimmed V and J ends, which lost 1 base and 7 bases, there was a span of 5 bases. The CDR3 DNA is TGTGCCATCAGTGAGTGGGAGAATGAGCAGTTCTTC. It codes for CAISEWENEQFF.

This clonotype was observed a handful of times. The chain couples TRBV7-6 to TRBJ2-5; D is possibly TRBD2 (5 bases). Per the germline V gene, CDR1 is SGHVS and CDR2 is FNYEAQ. Trimming removed 2 bases at V and 5 bases at J, with 12 bases between. The CDR3 loop spans 14 amino acids. The CDR3 sequence is CASSLSRQRETQYF. The DNA for the CDR3 is TGTGCCAGCAGCTTATCTCGCCAGCGGGAGACCCAGTACTTC.

The J gene is TRBJ2-2, the V gene TRBV28; D might be TRBD1 (6 bases). CDR3 length: 15 amino acids. Germline CDR1 is MDHEN and CDR2 is SYDVKM. The V gene lost 8 bases and the J gene lost 2 bases, with 15 bases spanning the gap. The CDR3, as DNA: TGTGCCAGCGGCCTGGACAGTCTCAACACCGGGGAGCTGTTTTTT. Protein product: CASGLDSLNTGELFF.

This clonotype was seen a handful of times. The chain uses TRBV28 and TRBJ1-5, with D unresolved. Trimming cost V 6 bases and J 12 bases, with 21 bases left between them. This CDR3 contains 14 residues. CDR1 MDHEN and CDR2 SYDVKM come from the germline V gene. The CDR3 reads CASRDEDYYRVQHF. The CDR3 nucleotides read TGTGCCAGCAGGGATGAGGACTACTATAGGGTCCAGCATTTT. The entire variable domain, with the rest obtained from reference TRBV28 and TRBJ1-5, is as follows: DVKVTQSSRYLVKRTGEKVFLECVQDMDHENMFWYRQDPGLGLRLIYFSYDVKMKEKGDIPEGYSVSREKKERFSLILESASTNQTSMYLCASRDEDYYRVQHFGDGTRLSIL.